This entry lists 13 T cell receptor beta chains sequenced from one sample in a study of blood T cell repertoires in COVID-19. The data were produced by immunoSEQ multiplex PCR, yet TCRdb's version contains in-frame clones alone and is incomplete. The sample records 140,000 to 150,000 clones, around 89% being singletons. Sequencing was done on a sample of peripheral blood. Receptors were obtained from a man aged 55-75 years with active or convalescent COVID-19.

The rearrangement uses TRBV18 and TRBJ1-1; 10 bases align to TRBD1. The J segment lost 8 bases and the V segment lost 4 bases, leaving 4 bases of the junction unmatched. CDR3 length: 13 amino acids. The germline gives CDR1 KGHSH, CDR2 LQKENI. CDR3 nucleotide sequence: TGTGCCAGCTCACTCGGGACAGGGGCCGAAGCTTTCTTT. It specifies CASSLGTGAEAFF.

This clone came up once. CDR3 sequence reads: CASSLEHASHEQFF. CDR3 nucleotide sequence: TGTGCCAGCAGCTTAGAACACGCCTCCCATGAGCAGTTCTTC. This chain links TRBV11-3 with TRBJ2-1; unclear D gene. The CDR3 extends over 14 amino acids. Trimming shortened V by 0 bases and J by 8 bases, and 11 bases separated the two germline ends. Germline loops: CDR1 SGHNT, CDR2 YENEEA.

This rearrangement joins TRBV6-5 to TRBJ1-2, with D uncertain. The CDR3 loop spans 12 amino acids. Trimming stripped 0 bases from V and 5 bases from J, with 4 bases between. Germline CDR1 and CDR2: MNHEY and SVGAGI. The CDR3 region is CASSYSGYGYTF. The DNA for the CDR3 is TGTGCCAGCAGTTACTCCGGGTATGGCTACACCTTC.

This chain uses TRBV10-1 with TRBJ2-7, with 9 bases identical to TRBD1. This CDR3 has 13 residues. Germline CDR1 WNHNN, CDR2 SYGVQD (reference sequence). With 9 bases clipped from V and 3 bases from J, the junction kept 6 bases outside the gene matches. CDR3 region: CARSNRGLYEQYF. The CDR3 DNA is TGCGCCAGATCAAACAGGGGGCTCTACGAGCAGTACTTC.

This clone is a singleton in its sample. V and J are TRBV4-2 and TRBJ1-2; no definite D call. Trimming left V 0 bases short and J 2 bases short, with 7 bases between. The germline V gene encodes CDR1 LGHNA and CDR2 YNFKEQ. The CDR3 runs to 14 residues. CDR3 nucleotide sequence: TGTGCCAGCAGCCAAGATGTCAGGAACTATGGCTACACCTTC. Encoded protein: CASSQDVRNYGYTF.

The DNA of the CDR3 is TGCAGCGTTCTAGGGGGGACTAGCCCTATGGGAGAGCAGTTCTTC. This codes for CSVLGGTSPMGEQFF. The chain couples TRBV29-1 to TRBJ2-1; 9 nucleotides align to TRBD2. The CDR3 sequence is 15 residues long. Germline-derived CDR1 and CDR2 are SQVTM and ANQGSEA. Unmatched junction bases numbered 15, after V lost 5 bases and J lost 10 bases.

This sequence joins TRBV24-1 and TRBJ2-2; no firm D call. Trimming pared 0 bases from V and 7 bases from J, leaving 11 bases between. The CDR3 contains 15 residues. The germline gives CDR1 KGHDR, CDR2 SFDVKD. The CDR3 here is CATSDLNTPGGELFF. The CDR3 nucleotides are TGTGCCACCAGTGATTTGAATACTCCAGGCGGGGAGCTGTTTTTT.

CDR3 sequence: CASSSGTGGHQPQHF. CDR3 nucleotide sequence: TGTGCCAGCAGCTCGGGGACAGGGGGCCATCAGCCCCAGCATTTT. This chain uses TRBV7-2 with TRBJ1-5; TRBD1 matches 12 bases. The length of the CDR3 is 15 residues. With 4 bases clipped from V and 5 bases from J, the junction kept 3 bases outside the gene matches. From germline, CDR1 is SGHTA and CDR2 FQGNSA. The entire variable domain, with the rest obtained from reference TRBV7-2 and TRBJ1-5, is as follows: GAGVSQSPSNKVTEKGKDVELRCDPISGHTALYWYRQSLGQGLEFLIYFQGNSAPDKSGLPSDRFSAERTGGSVSTLTIQRTQQEDSAVYLCASSSGTGGHQPQHFGDGTRLSIL.

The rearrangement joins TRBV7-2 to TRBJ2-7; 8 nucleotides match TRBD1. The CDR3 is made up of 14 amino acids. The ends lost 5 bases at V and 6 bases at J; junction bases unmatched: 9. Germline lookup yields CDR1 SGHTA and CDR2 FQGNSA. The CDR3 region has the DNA TGTGCCAGCAGCGTAGACAGGGGATCCGGCGAGCAGTACTTC. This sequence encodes CASSVDRGSGEQYF. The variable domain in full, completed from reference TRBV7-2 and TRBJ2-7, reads GAGVSQSPSNKVTEKGKDVELRCDPISGHTALYWYRQSLGQGLEFLIYFQGNSAPDKSGLPSDRFSAERTGGSVSTLTIQRTQQEDSAVYLCASSVDRGSGEQYFGPGTRLTVT.

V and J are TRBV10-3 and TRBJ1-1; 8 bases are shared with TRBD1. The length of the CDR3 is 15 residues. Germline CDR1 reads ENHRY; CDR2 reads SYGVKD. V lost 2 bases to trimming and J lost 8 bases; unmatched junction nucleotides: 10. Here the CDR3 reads CAISEDPGQATEAFF. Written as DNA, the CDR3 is TGTGCCATCAGTGAGGACCCGGGACAGGCGACCGAAGCTTTCTTT.

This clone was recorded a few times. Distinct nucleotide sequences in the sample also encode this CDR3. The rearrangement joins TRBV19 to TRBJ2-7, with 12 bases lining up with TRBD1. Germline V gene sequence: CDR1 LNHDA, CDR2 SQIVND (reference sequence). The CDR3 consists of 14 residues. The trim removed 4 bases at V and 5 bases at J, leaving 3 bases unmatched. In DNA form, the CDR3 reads TGTGCCAGTAGTAAGGGACAGGGGGCCAACGAGCAGTACTTC. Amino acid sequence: CASSKGQGANEQYF.

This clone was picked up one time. The CDR3 reads CASSYSSPHEAFF. The CDR3 DNA reads TGTGCCAGCAGTTACTCGAGCCCGCATGAAGCTTTCTTT. V and J are TRBV6-2 or TRBV6-3 and TRBJ1-1; unclear D gene. Trimming left V 0 bases short and J 7 bases short, with 9 bases between. The germline V gene encodes CDR1 MNHEY and CDR2 SVGEGT. This CDR3 is 13 amino acids long.

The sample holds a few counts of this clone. CDR3 sequence: CASRASGGTYNEQFF. The CDR3 region has the DNA TGTGCCAGCAGAGCTAGCGGGGGCACCTACAATGAGCAGTTCTTC. V usage is TRBV6-5 and J usage is TRBJ2-1, with 10 bases aligning to TRBD2. V dropped 6 bases and J dropped 2; count of bases not matched to a gene: 4. Germline V gives CDR1 MNHEY, CDR2 SVGAGI. CDR3 size: 15 residues.